This entry lists 20 T cell receptor beta chains sequenced from one sample in a study of OX40 agonist ivuxolimab in advanced cancers. Profiled with immunoSEQ multiplex PCR; TCRdb holds only in-frame clones, not every one. The sample has just over 90,000 clones, roughly 92% seen once; the top ten hold around 2.8%. Sequencing used CD4+ or CD8+ T cells sorted from blood, obtained in a trial of the OX40 agonist ivuxolimab. All receptors derive from an adult with an advanced solid tumor such as melanoma, head and neck, liver or kidney cancer.

In the case of this clone: Other DNA sequences from this sample encode an identical CDR3 as well. The CDR3 loop reads CASSLSRYNEQFF. CDR3 nucleotide sequence: TGTGCCAGCAGTTTATCGCGATACAATGAGCAGTTCTTC. This chain uses TRBV27 with TRBJ2-1; unclear D gene. Trimming left V 0 bases short and J 4 bases short, with 4 bases between. CDR3 size: 13 residues. The V gene's germline CDR1 is MNHEY and CDR2 SMNVEV (reference sequence).

CDR3 DNA: TGTGCCTGGAGTATCGGGACGTCTGACGGCTACACCTTC. Protein product: CAWSIGTSDGYTF. The genes are TRBV30 and TRBJ1-2, with D maybe TRBD1 (5 bases). In germline, CDR1 is GTSNPN, CDR2 SVGIG (reference sequence). This CDR3 is 13 amino acids long. V lost 2 bases and J 8 bases, leaving 15 bases between the germline ends. Full variable domain (missing parts from reference TRBV30 and TRBJ1-2): SQTIHQWPATLVQPVGSPLSLECTVEGTSNPNLYWYRQAAGRGLQLLFYSVGIGQISSEVPQNLSASRPQDRQFILSSKKLLLSDSGFYLCAWSIGTSDGYTFGSGTRLTVV.

J is TRBJ2-3 and V is TRBV27, with 7 bases matching TRBD2. CDR1 and CDR2 (germline): MNHEY, SMNVEV (reference sequence). The CDR3 extends over 14 amino acids. Trimming cost V 7 bases and J 3 bases; bases outside gene matches: 7. The CDR3, as DNA: TGTGCCAGCAAAGGGGCTAGCGGTACAGATACGCAGTATTTT. Its protein product is CASKGASGTDTQYF.

The chain couples TRBV5-5 to TRBJ2-7, with a tentative D call TRBD2 (5 bases). CDR1 and CDR2 (germline): SGHKS, YYEKEE (reference sequence). V was trimmed by 1 base and J by 0 bases, leaving 8 bases between them. The CDR3 covers 14 residues. The CDR3 region has the DNA TGTGCCAGCAGCTTGAGCGGCAGCTCCTACGAGCAGTACTTC. Translated: CASSLSGSSYEQYF.

This chain uses TRBV2 with TRBJ1-5, with 7 nucleotides matching TRBD1. The CDR3 covers 16 residues. V was clipped by 6 bases and J by 2 bases; unmatched bases: 10. Germline values: CDR1 SNHLY, CDR2 FYNNEI. CDR3 nucleotide sequence: TGTGCCAGCAGCGAGGGAGGGGGCGCGGGCAATCAGCCCCAGCATTTT. Translating it yields CASSEGGGAGNQPQHF.

CDR3 sequence reads: CAWPVSRAQYF. The CDR3 nucleotides read TGTGCCTGGCCGGTCTCTCGGGCGCAGTACTTC. This rearrangement joins TRBV30 to TRBJ2-7; D is unclear. This CDR3 is 11 amino acids long. Per germline, CDR1 GTSNPN and CDR2 SVGIG (reference sequence). V shed 5 bases and J shed 9 bases, with 14 bases lying between them.

The chain employs TRBV7-9 and TRBJ2-7, with no clear D. Germline V gene lookup returns CDR1 SEHNR and CDR2 FQNEAQ (reference sequence). The CDR3 is made up of 12 amino acids. The V gene lost 2 bases and the J gene lost 5 bases, with 7 bases spanning the gap. In nucleotides, the CDR3 is TGTGCCAGCAGCTTAAGTAGGAACGAGCAGTACTTC. Translating gives CASSLSRNEQYF.

The gene calls are TRBV6-5 and TRBJ1-1, with unresolved D. Germline V CDR1 and CDR2: MNHEY, SVGAGI. The V end was cut by 0 bases, the J end by 1 base, with 9 bases between. This CDR3 has 15 amino acids. CDR3 loop: CASSYSKRGNTEAFF. The DNA of the CDR3 is TGTGCCAGCAGTTACTCGAAACGGGGGAACACTGAAGCTTTCTTT.

This clone was detected once. The rearrangement joins TRBV5-1 to TRBJ2-1, with D tentatively TRBD2 (6 bases). Per the germline V gene, CDR1 is SGHRS and CDR2 is YFSETQ. The length of the CDR3 is 12 residues. Trimming cost V 4 bases and J 9 bases, with 11 bases left between them. CDR3 region: CASSPTRSEQFF. The CDR3 DNA reads as TGCGCCAGCAGCCCGACTAGGAGTGAGCAGTTCTTC.

The V and J genes are TRBV5-8 and TRBJ1-2; D possibly corresponds to TRBD1 (5 bases). Trimming removed 6 bases from V and 6 bases from J, with 15 bases in between. CDR3 length equals 13 residues. Germline lookup yields CDR1 SGHTS and CDR2 YDEGEE. The CDR3 coding sequence is TGTGCCAGCATGCGGAGGGGCCGGCATGGCTACACCTTC. As protein: CASMRRGRHGYTF.

V usage is TRBV7-9 and J usage is TRBJ2-7; 11 bases agree with TRBD2. With V trimmed by 5 bases and J by 2 bases, 5 bases remained unmatched. The CDR3 runs 15 residues. Per the germline V gene, CDR1 is SEHNR and CDR2 is FQNEAQ (reference sequence). The CDR3 bases are TGTGCCAGCAGCCCCCCTAGCGGGGGGACCTACGAGCAGTACTTC. Translating it yields CASSPPSGGTYEQYF.

This sequence joins TRBV28 and TRBJ1-1; 8 bases map to TRBD1. From germline, CDR1 is MDHEN and CDR2 SYDVKM. The CDR3 sequence is 15 residues long. V dropped 4 bases and J dropped 0; count of bases not matched to a gene: 4. For the CDR3, the DNA is TGTGCCAGCAGTTATCAGGGGGCAATGAACACTGAAGCTTTCTTT. Residues: CASSYQGAMNTEAFF.

This sequence joins TRBV4-3 and TRBJ2-4; D is undetermined. The V and J ends lost 0 bases and 0 bases respectively, with 15 bases between them. CDR3 length: 18 residues. From germline, CDR1 is LGHNA and CDR2 YSLEER. Written as DNA, the CDR3 is TGCGCCAGCAGCCAAGAGGCAATAGGAAAACTAGCCAAAAACATTCAGTACTTC. Its protein is CASSQEAIGKLAKNIQYF.

This chain uses TRBV13 with TRBJ2-1; D remains unclear. This CDR3 has 13 residues. V dropped 7 bases and J dropped 2 bases, with 9 bases sitting between them. Germline loops: CDR1 PRHDT, CDR2 FYEKMQ (reference sequence). CDR3 sequence (DNA): TGTGCCAGCACCTTGGTCGCCTACAATGAGCAGTTCTTC. This encodes CASTLVAYNEQFF.

This chain links TRBV4-1 with TRBJ2-3; 14 bases match TRBD2. Germline lookup yields CDR1 MGHRA and CDR2 YSYEKL. Trimming at V came to 8 bases and at J to 5 bases, leaving 9 bases not matched to a gene. The CDR3 consists of 16 residues. The CDR3 spells CASEPGLAGVGDTQYF. The CDR3 nucleotides are TGCGCCAGCGAACCGGGACTAGCGGGAGTGGGAGATACGCAGTATTTT.

The chain has TRBV27 and TRBJ2-3; perhaps D is TRBD1 or TRBD2 (5 bases each). V dropped 2 bases and J dropped 4 bases, with 13 bases sitting between them. There are 15 residues in the CDR3. The V gene's germline CDR1 is MNHEY and CDR2 SMNVEV (reference sequence). This CDR3 reads CASSLRGPNADTQYF. DNA for the CDR3: TGTGCCAGCAGTTTACGGGGCCCAAATGCAGATACGCAGTATTTT.

J is TRBJ1-6 and V is TRBV4-1, with D unclear. CDR3 length: 15 residues. V shed 2 bases and J shed 15 bases, with 20 bases lying between them. Germline V gene lookup returns CDR1 MGHRA and CDR2 YSYEKL. The DNA for the CDR3 is TGCGCCAGCAGCCAATTGGGCAGTACTAATTCAGACCTCCACTTT. The encoded protein is CASSQLGSTNSDLHF.

This chain uses TRBV19 with TRBJ2-5; 11 nucleotides line up with TRBD2. Germline-derived CDR1 and CDR2 are LNHDA and SQIVND (reference sequence). Trimming took 11 bases from V and 2 from J; bases not matched to a gene: 10. The CDR3 covers 15 residues. The CDR3 nucleotides are TGTGCCCACCTTCTAGCGGGAGGTCTTCAAGAGACCCAGTACTTC. The encoded protein is CAHLLAGGLQETQYF. Supplemented by reference TRBV19 and TRBJ2-5, the full variable domain reads DGGITQSPKYLFRKEGQNVTLSCEQNLNHDAMYWYRQDPGQGLRLIYYSQIVNDFQKGDIAEGYSVSREKKESFPLTVTSAQKNPTAFYLCAHLLAGGLQETQYFGPGTRLLVL.

The chain is built from TRBV19 and TRBJ1-5; TRBD1 might be the D (5 bases). In germline, CDR1 is LNHDA, CDR2 SQIVND (reference sequence). V gave up 5 bases and J gave up 5 bases, with 10 bases separating them. The CDR3 spans 13 residues. The CDR3 spells CASSWRGDQPQHF. CDR3 nucleotide sequence: TGTGCCAGTAGTTGGCGAGGGGATCAGCCCCAGCATTTT. The full variable domain, its missing parts supplied by reference TRBV19 and TRBJ1-5, is DGGITQSPKYLFRKEGQNVTLSCEQNLNHDAMYWYRQDPGQGLRLIYYSQIVNDFQKGDIAEGYSVSREKKESFPLTVTSAQKNPTAFYLCASSWRGDQPQHFGDGTRLSIL.

This clone was detected only once. The chain carries TRBV27 and TRBJ1-5; D remains unclear. V dropped 0 bases and J dropped 3 bases, with 3 bases sitting between them. The length of the CDR3 is 13 residues. Looked up from germline, CDR1 is MNHEY and CDR2 is SMNVEV (reference sequence). CDR3 sequence: CASSLSINQPQHF. The CDR3 DNA follows: TGTGCCAGCAGTTTATCGATCAATCAGCCCCAGCATTTT.